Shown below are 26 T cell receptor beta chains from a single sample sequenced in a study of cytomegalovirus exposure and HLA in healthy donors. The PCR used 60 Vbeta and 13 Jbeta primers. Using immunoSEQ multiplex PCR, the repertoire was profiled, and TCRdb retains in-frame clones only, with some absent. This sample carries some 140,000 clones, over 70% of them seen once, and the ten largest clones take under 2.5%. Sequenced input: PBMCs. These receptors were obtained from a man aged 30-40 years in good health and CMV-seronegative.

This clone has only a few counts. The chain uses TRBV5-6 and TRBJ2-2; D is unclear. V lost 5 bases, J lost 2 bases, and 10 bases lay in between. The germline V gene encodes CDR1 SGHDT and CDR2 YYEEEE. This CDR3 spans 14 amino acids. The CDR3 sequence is CASRYTQNTGELFF. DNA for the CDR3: TGTGCCAGCAGGTATACACAAAACACCGGGGAGCTGTTTTTT.

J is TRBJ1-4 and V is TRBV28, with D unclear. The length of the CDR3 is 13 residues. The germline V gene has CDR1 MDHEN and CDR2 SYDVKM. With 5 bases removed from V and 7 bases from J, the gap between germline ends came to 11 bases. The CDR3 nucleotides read TGTGCCAGCAGTACCGGTAGATTTGAAAAACTGTTTTTT. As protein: CASSTGRFEKLFF.

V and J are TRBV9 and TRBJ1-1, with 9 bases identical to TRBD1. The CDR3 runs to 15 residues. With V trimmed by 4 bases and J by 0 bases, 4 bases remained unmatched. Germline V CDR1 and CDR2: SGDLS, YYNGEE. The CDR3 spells CASSKTGGMNTEAFF. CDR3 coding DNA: TGTGCCAGCAGCAAGACAGGGGGGATGAACACTGAAGCTTTCTTT.

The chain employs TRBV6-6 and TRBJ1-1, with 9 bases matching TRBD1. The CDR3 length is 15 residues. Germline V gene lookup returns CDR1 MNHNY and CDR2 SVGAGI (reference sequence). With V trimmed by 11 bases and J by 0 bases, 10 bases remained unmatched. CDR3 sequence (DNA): TGTGCCGCCAAACAGGGGGCTGGGATGAACACTGAAGCTTTCTTT. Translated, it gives CAAKQGAGMNTEAFF.

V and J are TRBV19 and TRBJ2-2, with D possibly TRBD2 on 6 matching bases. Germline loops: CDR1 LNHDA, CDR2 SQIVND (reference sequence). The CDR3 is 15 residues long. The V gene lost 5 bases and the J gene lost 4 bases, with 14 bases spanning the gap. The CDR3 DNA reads TGTGCCAGTAGTTTCAGGGAGGTAGGCACCGGGGAGCTGTTTTTT. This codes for CASSFREVGTGELFF.

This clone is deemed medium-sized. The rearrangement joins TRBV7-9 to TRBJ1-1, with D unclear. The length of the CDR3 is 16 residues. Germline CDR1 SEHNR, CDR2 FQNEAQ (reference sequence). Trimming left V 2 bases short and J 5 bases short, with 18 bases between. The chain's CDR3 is CASSLLGLGGRTEAFF. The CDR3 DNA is TGTGCCAGCAGCTTATTAGGTCTCGGAGGTCGGACTGAAGCTTTCTTT.

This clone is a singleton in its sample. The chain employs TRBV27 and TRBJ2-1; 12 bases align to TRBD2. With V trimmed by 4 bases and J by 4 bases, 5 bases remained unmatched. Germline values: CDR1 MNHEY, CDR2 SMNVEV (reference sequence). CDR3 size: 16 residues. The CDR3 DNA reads TGTGCCAGCAGTTCCTCTAGCGGGGGGGCGTACAATGAGCAGTTCTTC. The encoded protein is CASSSSSGGAYNEQFF.

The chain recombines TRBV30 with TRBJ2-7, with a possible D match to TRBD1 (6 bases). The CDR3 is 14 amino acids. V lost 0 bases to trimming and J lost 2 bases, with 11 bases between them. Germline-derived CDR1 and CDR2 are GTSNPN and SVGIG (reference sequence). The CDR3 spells CAWSVRDMAYEQYF. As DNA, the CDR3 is TGTGCCTGGAGTGTCCGGGACATGGCCTACGAGCAGTACTTC. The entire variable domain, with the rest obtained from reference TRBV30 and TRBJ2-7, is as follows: SQTIHQWPATLVQPVGSPLSLECTVEGTSNPNLYWYRQAAGRGLQLLFYSVGIGQISSEVPQNLSASRPQDRQFILSSKKLLLSDSGFYLCAWSVRDMAYEQYFGPGTRLTVT.

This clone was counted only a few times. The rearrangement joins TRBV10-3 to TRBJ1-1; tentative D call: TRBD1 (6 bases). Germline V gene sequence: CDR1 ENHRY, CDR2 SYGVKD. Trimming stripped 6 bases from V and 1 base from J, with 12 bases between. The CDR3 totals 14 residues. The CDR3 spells CAIRDRTSNTEAFF. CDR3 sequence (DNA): TGTGCCATCAGAGACAGGACTTCGAACACTGAAGCTTTCTTT.

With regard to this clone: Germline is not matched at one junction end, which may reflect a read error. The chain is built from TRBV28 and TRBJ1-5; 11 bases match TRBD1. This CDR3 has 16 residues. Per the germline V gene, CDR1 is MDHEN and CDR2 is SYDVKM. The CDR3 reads CASSSPGQGGNQPQNF. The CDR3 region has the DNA TGTGCCAGCAGTTCTCCGGGACAGGGGGGCAATCAGCCCCAGAATTTT.

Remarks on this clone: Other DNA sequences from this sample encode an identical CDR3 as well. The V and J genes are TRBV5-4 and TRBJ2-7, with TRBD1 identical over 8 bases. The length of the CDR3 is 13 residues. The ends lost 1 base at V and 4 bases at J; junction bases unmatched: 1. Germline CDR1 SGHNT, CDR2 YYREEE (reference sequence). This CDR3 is CASSLTGGYEQYF. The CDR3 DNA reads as TGTGCCAGCAGCTTGACAGGGGGGTACGAGCAGTACTTC.

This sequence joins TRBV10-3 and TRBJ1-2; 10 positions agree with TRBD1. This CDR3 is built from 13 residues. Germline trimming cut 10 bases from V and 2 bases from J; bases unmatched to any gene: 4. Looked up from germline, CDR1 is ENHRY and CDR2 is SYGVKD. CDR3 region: CATGQGENYGYTF. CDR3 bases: TGTGCCACCGGACAGGGGGAGAACTATGGCTACACCTTC.

This chain's CDR3 is CASSVEPGVWETGNTIYF. The DNA for the CDR3 is TGTGCCAGCAGCGTAGAGCCGGGGGTTTGGGAAACTGGAAACACCATATATTTT. This sequence joins TRBV9 and TRBJ1-3, with D possibly matching TRBD1 (5 bases). V dropped 0 bases and J dropped 2 bases, with 18 bases sitting between them. CDR3 length equals 18 residues. From germline, CDR1 is SGDLS and CDR2 YYNGEE.

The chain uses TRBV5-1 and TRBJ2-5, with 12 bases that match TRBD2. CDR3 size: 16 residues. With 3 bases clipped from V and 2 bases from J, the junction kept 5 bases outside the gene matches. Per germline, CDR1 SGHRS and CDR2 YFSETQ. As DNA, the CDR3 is TGCGCCAGCAGCTCCGCGCTAGCGGGGGGGCAAGAGACCCAGTACTTC. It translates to CASSSALAGGQETQYF.

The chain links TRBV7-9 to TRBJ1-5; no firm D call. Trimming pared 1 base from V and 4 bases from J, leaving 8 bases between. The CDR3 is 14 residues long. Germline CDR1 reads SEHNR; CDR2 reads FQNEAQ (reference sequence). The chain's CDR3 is CASSLGGINQPQHF. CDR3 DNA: TGTGCCAGCAGCTTAGGCGGTATAAATCAGCCCCAGCATTTT.

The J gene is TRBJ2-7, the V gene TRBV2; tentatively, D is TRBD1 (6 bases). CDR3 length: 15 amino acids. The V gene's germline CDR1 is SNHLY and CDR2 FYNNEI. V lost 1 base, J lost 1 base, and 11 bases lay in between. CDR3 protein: CASSEGPGTSYEQYF. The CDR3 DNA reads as TGTGCCAGCAGTGAAGGTCCGGGGACATCCTACGAGCAGTACTTC.

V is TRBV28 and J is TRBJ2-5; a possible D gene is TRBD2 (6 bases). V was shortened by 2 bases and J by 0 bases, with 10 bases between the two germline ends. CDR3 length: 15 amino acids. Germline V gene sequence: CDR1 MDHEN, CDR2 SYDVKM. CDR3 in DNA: TGTGCCAGCAGTTTAACGCTAGCGTACCAAGAGACCCAGTACTTC. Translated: CASSLTLAYQETQYF.

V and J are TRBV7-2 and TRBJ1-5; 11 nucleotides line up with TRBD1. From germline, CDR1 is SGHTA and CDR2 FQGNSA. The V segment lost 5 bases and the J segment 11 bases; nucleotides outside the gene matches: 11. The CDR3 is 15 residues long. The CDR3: CASSRMGQGDGAQHF. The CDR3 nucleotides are TGTGCCAGCAGCCGTATGGGACAGGGGGACGGGGCCCAGCATTTT.

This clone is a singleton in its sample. CDR3 residues: CSGRQGPYTEAFF. Written as DNA, the CDR3 is TGCAGCGGACGACAGGGCCCCTACACTGAAGCTTTCTTT. The chain uses TRBV29-1 and TRBJ1-1, with TRBD1 matching over 7 bases. Trimming cost V 7 bases and J 3 bases; bases outside gene matches: 8. CDR3 length equals 13 residues. Germline CDR1 and CDR2: SQVTM and ANQGSEA.

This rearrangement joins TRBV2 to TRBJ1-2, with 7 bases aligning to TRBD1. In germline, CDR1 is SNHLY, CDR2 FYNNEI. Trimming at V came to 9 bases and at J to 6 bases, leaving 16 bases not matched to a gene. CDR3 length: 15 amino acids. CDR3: CASRWVAGGSDGYTF. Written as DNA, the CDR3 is TGTGCCAGTCGGTGGGTCGCAGGGGGAAGCGATGGCTACACCTTC.

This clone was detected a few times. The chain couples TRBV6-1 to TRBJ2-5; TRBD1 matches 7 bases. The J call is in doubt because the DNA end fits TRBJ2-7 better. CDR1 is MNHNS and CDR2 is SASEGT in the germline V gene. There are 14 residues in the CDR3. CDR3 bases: TGTGCCAGCATGGGACAGCGTCCCACCTACGAGCAGTACTTC. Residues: CASMGQRPTYEQYF.

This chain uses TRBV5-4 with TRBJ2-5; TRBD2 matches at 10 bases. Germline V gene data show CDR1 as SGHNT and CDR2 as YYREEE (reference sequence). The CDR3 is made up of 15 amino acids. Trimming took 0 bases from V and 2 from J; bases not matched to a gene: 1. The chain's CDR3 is CASSLGSGGQETQYF. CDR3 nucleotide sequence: TGTGCCAGCAGCTTGGGTAGCGGGGGGCAAGAGACCCAGTACTTC. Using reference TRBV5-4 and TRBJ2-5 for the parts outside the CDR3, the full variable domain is ETGVTQSPTHLIKTRGQQVTLRCSSQSGHNTVSWYQQALGQGPQFIFQYYREEENGRGNFPPRFSGLQFPNYSSELNVNALELDDSALYLCASSLGSGGQETQYFGPGTRLLVL.

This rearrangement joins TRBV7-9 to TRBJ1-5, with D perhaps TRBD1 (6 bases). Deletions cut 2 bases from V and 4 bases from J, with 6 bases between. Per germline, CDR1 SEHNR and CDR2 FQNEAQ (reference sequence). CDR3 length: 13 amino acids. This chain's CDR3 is CASSLQGNQPQHF. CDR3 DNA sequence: TGTGCCAGCAGCTTACAGGGGAATCAGCCCCAGCATTTT.

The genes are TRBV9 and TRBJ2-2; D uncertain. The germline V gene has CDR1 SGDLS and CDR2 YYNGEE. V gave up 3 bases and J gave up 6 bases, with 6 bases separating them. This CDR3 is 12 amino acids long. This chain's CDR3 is CASSARAGELFF. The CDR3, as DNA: TGTGCCAGCAGCGCCCGAGCCGGGGAGCTGTTTTTT.

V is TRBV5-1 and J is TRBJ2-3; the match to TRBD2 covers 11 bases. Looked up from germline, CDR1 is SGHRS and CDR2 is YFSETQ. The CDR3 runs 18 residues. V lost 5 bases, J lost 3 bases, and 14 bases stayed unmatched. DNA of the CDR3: TGCGCCAGCAGTCCCCGACTAGCGGGGCCTTGGGAAACAGATACGCAGTATTTT. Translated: CASSPRLAGPWETDTQYF.

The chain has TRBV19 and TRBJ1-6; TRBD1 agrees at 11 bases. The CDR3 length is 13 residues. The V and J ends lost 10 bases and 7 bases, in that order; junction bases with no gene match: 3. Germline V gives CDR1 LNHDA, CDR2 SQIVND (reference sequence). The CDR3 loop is CATGTGGNSPLHF. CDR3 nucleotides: TGTGCCACTGGGACAGGGGGAAATTCACCCCTCCACTTT.